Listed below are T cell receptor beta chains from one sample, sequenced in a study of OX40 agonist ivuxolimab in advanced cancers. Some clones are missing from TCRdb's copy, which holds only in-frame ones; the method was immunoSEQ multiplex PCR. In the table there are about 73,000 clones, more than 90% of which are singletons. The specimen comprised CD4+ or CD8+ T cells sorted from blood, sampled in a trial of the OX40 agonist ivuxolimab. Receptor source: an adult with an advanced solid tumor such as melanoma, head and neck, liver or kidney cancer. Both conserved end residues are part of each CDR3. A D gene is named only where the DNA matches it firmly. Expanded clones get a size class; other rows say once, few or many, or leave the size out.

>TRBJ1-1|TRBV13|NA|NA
CASSHRVMNTEAFF
TGTGCCAGCAGCCATAGGGTAATGAACACTGAAGCTTTCTTT
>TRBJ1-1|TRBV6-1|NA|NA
CASSPTVNTEAFF
TGTGCCAGCAGCCCGACAGTGAACACTGAAGCTTTCTTT
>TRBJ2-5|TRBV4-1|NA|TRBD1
CASSQDPGGTETQYF
TGCGCCAGCAGCCAAGACCCAGGGGGCACGGAGACCCAGTACTTC
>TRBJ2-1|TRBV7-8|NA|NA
CASSLGAGLYNEQFF
TGTGCCAGCAGCTTAGGGGCAGGACTATACAATGAGCAGTTCTTC
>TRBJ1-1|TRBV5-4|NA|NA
CASSLKDHMNTEAFF
TGTGCCAGCAGCTTGAAGGACCACATGAACACTGAAGCTTTCTTT
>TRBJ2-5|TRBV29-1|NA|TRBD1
CSVGTGPETQYF
TGCAGCGTGGGGACAGGTCCAGAGACCCAGTACTTC
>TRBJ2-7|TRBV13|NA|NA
CASSPGGGYEQYF
TGTGCCAGCAGCCCTGGCGGAGGGTACGAGCAGTACTTC
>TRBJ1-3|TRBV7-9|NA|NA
CASSSQGTIYF
TGTGCCAGCAGCTCCCAAGGGACCATATATTTT
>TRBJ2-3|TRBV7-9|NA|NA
CASSLPQGGYTDTQYF
TGTGCCAGCAGCTTACCCCAGGGGGGGTATACAGATACGCAGTATTTT
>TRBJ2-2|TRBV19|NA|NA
CASTLGTSALFF
TGTGCCAGTACCCTAGGGACGTCCGCGCTGTTTTTT
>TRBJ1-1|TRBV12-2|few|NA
CASRLGQNTEAFF
TGTGCAAGTCGCTTAGGACAGAACACTGAAGCTTTCTTT
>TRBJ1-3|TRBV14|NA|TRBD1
CASSLAGTDGNTIYF
TGTGCCAGCAGCCTGGCCGGGACAGACGGAAACACCATATATTTT
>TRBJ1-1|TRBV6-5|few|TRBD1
CASSSGQGLTEAFF
TGTGCCAGCAGCTCCGGACAGGGTTTGACTGAAGCTTTCTTT
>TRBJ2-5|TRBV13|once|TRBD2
CASSLEAGGQETQYF
TGTGCCAGCAGCTTAGAAGCGGGGGGGCAAGAGACCCAGTACTTC
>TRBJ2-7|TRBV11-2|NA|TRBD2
CASSGPGGEPYEQYF
TGTGCCAGCAGCGGTCCCGGGGGGGAACCCTACGAGCAGTACTTC
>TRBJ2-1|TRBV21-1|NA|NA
CASSRGTPFF
TGTGCCAGCAGCCGCGGGACCCCATTCTTC
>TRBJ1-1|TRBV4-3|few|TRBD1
CASSQDHRGGTEAFF
TGCGCCAGCAGCCAAGATCACAGGGGTGGAACTGAAGCTTTCTTT
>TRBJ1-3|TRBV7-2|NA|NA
CASREGDSGNTIYF
TGTGCCAGCAGGGAGGGGGACTCTGGAAACACCATATATTTT
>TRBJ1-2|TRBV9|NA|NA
CASSVGQAPLYGYTF
TGTGCCAGCAGCGTAGGGCAGGCCCCTCTATATGGCTACACCTTC
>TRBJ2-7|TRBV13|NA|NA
CASSFGRSYEQYF
TGTGCCAGCAGCTTCGGGCGCTCCTACGAGCAGTACTTC
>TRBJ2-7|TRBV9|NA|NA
CASSVAPSSYEQYF
TGTGCCAGCAGCGTAGCTCCTAGCTCCTACGAGCAGTACTTC
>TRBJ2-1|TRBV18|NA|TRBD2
CASSSGGEHNEQFF
TGTGCCAGCTCAAGCGGGGGGGAGCACAATGAGCAGTTCTTC
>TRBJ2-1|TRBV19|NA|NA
CASSITPTGSEQFF
TGTGCCAGTAGTATAACCCCCACAGGGTCGGAGCAGTTCTTC
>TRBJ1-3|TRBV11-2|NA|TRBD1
CASNLQGVGNTIYF
TGTGCCAGCAACCTACAGGGGGTCGGAAACACCATATATTTT
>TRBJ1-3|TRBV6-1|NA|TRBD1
CASTPDRAGDTIYF
TGTGCCAGCACCCCGGACAGGGCTGGGGACACCATATATTTT
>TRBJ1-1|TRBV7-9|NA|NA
CASSTVGGWNEAFF
TGTGCCAGCAGCACCGTCGGGGGGTGGAATGAAGCTTTCTTT
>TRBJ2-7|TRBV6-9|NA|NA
CASSYSGSEQYF
TGTGCCAGCAGTTACTCCGGGAGCGAGCAGTACTTC
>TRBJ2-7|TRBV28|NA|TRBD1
CASKTDRGIYEQYF
TGTGCCAGCAAAACGGACAGGGGCATCTACGAGCAGTACTTC
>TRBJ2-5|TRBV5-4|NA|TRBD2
CASSFTGGIQETQYF
TGTGCCAGCAGCTTTACGGGGGGAATCCAAGAGACCCAGTACTTC
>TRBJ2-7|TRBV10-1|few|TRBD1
CASRDRVGEQYF
TGCGCCAGCCGCGACAGGGTGGGCGAGCAGTACTTC
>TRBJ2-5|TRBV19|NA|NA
CASSHGAETQYF
TGTGCCAGTAGCCACGGGGCGGAGACCCAGTACTTC
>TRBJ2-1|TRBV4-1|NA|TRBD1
CASSHRQGVDNEQFF
TGCGCCAGCAGCCATAGACAGGGTGTGGACAATGAGCAGTTCTTC
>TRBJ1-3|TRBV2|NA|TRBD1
CASSEDRGLRNTIYF
TGTGCCAGCAGCGAAGACAGGGGGCTACGAAACACCATATATTTT
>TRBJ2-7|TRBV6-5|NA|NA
CASLTGPGHEQYF
TGTGCCAGCTTGACGGGACCGGGGCACGAGCAGTACTTC
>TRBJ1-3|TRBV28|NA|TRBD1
CASSLSASTGDRGNTIYF
TGTGCCAGCAGTTTATCTGCCTCCACAGGGGATCGGGGAAACACCATATATTTT
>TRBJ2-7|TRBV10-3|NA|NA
CAISESRRDSGNRNEQYF
TGTGCCATCAGTGAGTCAAGGCGGGACAGCGGTAATCGGAACGAGCAGTACTTC
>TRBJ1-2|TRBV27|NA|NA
CACAPGAGYGYTF
TGTGCCTGCGCCCCAGGGGCTGGCTATGGCTACACCTTC
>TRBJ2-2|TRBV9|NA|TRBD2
CASSRSGGPGELFF
TGTGCCAGCAGCCGGAGCGGGGGGCCCGGGGAGCTGTTTTTT
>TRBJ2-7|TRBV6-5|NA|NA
CASSEGHPYEQYF
TGTGCCAGCAGTGAGGGCCACCCCTACGAGCAGTACTTC
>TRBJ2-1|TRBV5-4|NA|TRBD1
CASSLTRGQNEQFF
TGTGCCAGCAGCTTGACCAGGGGGCAGAATGAGCAGTTCTTC
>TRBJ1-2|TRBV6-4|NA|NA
CASSDSKHGLNGYTF
TGTGCCAGCAGTGACTCGAAACACGGTTTGAATGGCTACACCTTC
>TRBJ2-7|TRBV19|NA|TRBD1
CASTQDRGPYEQYF
TGTGCCAGTACTCAGGACAGGGGGCCCTACGAGCAGTACTTC
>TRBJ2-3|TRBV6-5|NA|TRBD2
CASSANGGYSDTQYF
TGTGCCAGCAGTGCTAACGGGGGGTATTCGGATACGCAGTATTTT
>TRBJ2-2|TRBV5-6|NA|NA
CASRYQANTGELFF
TGTGCCAGCAGGTACCAGGCGAACACCGGGGAGCTGTTTTTT
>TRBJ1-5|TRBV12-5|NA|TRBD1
CASGLGQGARQPQHF
TGTGCTAGTGGTTTGGGACAGGGGGCTCGACAGCCCCAGCATTTT
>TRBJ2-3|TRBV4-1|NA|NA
CASSQDLGRSDTQYF
TGCGCCAGCAGCCAAGATCTGGGGCGCTCAGATACGCAGTATTTT
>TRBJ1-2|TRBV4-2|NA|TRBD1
CATHGSQGNYGYTF
TGTGCCACCCACGGATCACAGGGGAACTATGGCTACACCTTC
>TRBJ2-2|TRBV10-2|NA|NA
CASSVGVTGKTNTGELFF
TGCGCCAGCAGTGTGGGGGTCACAGGGAAAACGAACACCGGGGAGCTGTTTTTT
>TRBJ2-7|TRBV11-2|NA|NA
CASSLNEGEQYF
TGTGCCAGCAGCTTAAACGAGGGCGAGCAGTACTTC
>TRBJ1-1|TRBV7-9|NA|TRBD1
CASSSSSTGLSPEAFF
TGTGCCAGCAGCTCTAGTTCGACAGGGTTAAGTCCTGAAGCTTTCTTT